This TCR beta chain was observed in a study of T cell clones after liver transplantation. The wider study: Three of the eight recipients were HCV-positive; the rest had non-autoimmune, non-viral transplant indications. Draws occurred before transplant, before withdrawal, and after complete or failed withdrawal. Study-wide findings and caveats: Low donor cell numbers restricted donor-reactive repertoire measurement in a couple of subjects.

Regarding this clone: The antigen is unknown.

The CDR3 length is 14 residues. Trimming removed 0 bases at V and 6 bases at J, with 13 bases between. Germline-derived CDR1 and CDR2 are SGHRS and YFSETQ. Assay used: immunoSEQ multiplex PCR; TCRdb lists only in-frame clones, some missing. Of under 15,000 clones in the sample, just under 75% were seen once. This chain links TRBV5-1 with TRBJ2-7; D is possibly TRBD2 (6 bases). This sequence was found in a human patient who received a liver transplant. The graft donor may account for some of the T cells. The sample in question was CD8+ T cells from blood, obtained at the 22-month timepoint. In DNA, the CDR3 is TGCGCCAGCAGCTTGGACAGTCTGGGGGGCGAGCAGTACTTC. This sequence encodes CASSLDSLGGEQYF.